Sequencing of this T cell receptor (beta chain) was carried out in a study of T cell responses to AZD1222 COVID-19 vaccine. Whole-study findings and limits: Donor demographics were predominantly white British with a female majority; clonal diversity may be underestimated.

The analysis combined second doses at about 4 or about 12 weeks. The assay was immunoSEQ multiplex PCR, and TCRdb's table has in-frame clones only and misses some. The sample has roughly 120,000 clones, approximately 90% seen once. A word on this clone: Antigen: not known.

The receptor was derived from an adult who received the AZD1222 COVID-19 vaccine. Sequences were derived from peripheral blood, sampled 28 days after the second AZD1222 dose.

In DNA form, the CDR3 reads TGCGCCAGCAGTGTAGCGGGAGGAAACACCATATATTTT. As protein: CASSVAGGNTIYF. This chain joins TRBV5-1 and TRBJ1-3; D is uncertain. With 5 bases removed from V and 4 bases from J, the gap between germline ends came to 10 bases. Germline V gene lookup returns CDR1 SGHRS and CDR2 YFSETQ. CDR3 size: 13 residues. The full variable domain, completed using reference TRBV5-1 and TRBJ1-3, is KAGVTQTPRYLIKTRGQQVTLSCSPISGHRSVSWYQQTPGQGLQFLFEYFSETQRNKGNFPGRFSGRQFSNSRSEMNVSTLELGDSALYLCASSVAGGNTIYFGEGSWLTVV.